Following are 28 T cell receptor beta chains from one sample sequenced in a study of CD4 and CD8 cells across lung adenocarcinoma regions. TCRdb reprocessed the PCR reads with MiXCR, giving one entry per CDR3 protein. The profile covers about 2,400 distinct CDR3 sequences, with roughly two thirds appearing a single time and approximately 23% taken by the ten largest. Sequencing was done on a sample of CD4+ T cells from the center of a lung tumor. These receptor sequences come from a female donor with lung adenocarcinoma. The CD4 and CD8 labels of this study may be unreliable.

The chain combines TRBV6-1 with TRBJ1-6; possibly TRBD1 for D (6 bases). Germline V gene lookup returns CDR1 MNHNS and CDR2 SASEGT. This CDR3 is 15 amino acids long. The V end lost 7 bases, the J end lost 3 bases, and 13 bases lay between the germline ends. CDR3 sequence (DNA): TGTGCCAGCACCGGGGACATGGGCTATAATTCACCCCTCCACTTT. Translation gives CASTGDMGYNSPLHF.

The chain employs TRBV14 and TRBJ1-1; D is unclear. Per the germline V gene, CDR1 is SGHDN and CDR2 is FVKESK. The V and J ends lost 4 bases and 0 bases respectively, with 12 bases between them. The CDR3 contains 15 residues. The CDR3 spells CASSPLDGLNTEAFF. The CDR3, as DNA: TGTGCCAGCAGCCCTTTAGACGGACTGAACACTGAAGCTTTCTTT.

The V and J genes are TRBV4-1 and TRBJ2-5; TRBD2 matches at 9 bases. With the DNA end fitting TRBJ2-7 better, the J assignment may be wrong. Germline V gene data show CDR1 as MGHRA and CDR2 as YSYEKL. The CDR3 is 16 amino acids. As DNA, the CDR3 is TGCGCCAGCAGCCAAGATTTTAGCGGGAGAGCCTACGAGCAGTACTTC. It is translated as CASSQDFSGRAYEQYF.

The CDR3, as DNA: TGTGCCAGCAGCCCCACTAGCTTCGGTGAGCAGTTCTTC. It yields the protein CASSPTSFGEQFF. The chain has TRBV7-3 and TRBJ2-1; the D gene is possibly TRBD2 (6 bases). The CDR3 runs to 13 residues. Germline V gives CDR1 SGHTA, CDR2 FQGTGA. V was shortened by 5 bases and J by 9 bases, with 14 bases between the two germline ends. The variable domain in full, with the rest retrieved from reference TRBV7-3 and TRBJ2-1, is GAGVSQTPSNKVTEKGKYVELRCDPISGHTALYWYRQSLGQGPEFLIYFQGTGAADDSGLPNDRFFAVRPEGSVSTLKIQRTERGDSAVYLCASSPTSFGEQFFGPGTRLTVL.

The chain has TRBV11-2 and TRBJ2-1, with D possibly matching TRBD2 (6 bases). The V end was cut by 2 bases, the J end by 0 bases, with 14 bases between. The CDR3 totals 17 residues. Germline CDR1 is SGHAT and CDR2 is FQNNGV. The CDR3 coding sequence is TGTGCCAGCAGCTTATCTCGGGAGATACCCTCCTACAATGAGCAGTTCTTC. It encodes CASSLSREIPSYNEQFF.

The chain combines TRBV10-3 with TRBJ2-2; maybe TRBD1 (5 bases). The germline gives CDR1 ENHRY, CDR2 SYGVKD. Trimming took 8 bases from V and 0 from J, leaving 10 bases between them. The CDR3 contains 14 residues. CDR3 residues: CAIGAGTNTGELFF. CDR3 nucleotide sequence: TGTGCCATCGGGGCAGGAACGAACACCGGGGAGCTGTTTTTT.

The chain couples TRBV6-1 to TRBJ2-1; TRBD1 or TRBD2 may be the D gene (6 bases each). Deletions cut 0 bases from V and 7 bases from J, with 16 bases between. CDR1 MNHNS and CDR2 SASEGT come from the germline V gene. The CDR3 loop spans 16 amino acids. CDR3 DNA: TGTGCCAGCAGTGAAGCGCTTCTTGGAGGGGGGAATGAGCAGTTCTTC. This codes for CASSEALLGGGNEQFF.

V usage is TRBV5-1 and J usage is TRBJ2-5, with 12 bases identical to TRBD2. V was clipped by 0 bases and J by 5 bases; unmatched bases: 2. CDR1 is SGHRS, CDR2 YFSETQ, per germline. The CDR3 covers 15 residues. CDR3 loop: CASSLASGGAETQYF. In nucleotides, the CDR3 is TGCGCCAGCAGCTTGGCTAGCGGGGGGGCCGAGACCCAGTACTTC.

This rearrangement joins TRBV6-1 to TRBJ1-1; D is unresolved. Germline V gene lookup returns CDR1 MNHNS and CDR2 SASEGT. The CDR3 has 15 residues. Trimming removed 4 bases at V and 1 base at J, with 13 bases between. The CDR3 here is CASSAWPAKNTEAFF. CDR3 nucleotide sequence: TGTGCCAGCAGTGCCTGGCCCGCTAAGAACACTGAAGCTTTCTTT.

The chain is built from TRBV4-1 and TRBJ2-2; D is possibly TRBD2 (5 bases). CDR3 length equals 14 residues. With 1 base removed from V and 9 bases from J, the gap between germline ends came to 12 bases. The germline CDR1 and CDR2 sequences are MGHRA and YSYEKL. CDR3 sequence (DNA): TGCGCCAGCAGCCAAGGACTACGCGGTCGGGAGCTGTTTTTT. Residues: CASSQGLRGRELFF.

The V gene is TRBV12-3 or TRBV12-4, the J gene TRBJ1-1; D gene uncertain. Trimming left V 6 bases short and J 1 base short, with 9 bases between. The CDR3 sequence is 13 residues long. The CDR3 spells CASRYEENTEAFF. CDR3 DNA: TGTGCCAGCAGATACGAAGAGAACACTGAAGCTTTCTTT.

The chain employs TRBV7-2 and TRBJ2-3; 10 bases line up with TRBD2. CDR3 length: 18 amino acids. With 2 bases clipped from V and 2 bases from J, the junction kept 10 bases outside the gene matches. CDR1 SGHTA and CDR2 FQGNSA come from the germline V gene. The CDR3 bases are TGTGCCAGCAGCTTACGCAGGGCCGGGACTAGCGTCACAGATACGCAGTATTTT. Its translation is CASSLRRAGTSVTDTQYF.

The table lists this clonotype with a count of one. The CDR3 is CASSLSILSYNEQFF. In nucleotides, the CDR3 is TGTGCCAGCAGTTTATCGATACTCTCCTACAATGAGCAGTTCTTC. This chain connects TRBV27 to TRBJ2-1, with D hard to call. Trimming removed 0 bases at V and 0 bases at J, with 6 bases between. CDR1 is MNHEY, CDR2 SMNVEV, per germline (reference sequence). The CDR3 loop spans 15 amino acids.

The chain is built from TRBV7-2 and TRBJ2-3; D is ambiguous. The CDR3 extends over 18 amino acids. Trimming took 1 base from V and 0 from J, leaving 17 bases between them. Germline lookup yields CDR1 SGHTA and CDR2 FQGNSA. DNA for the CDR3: TGTGCCAGCAGCTTAGGGGTCTTCGGCGGTCCTAGCACAGATACGCAGTATTTT. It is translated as CASSLGVFGGPSTDTQYF.

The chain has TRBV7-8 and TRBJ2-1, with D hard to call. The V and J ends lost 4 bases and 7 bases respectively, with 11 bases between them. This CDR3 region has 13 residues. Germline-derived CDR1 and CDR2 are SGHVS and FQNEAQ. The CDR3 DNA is TGTGCCAGCAGCTCCTACCCTTCGAATGAGCAGTTCTTC. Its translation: CASSSYPSNEQFF.

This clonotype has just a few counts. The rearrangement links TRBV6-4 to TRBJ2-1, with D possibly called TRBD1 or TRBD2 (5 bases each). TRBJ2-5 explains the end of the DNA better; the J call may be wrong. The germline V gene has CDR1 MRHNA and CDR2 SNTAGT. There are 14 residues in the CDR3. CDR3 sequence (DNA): TGTGCCAGCAGTCAAGGTCCGCAGGGAGCGACCCAGTACTTC. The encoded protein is CASSQGPQGATQYF.

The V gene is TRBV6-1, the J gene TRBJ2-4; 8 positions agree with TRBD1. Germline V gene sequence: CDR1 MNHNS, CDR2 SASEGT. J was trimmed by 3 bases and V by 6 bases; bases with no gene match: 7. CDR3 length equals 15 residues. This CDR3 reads CASRSGQGGKNIQYF. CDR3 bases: TGTGCCAGCAGAAGTGGACAGGGCGGCAAAAACATTCAGTACTTC.

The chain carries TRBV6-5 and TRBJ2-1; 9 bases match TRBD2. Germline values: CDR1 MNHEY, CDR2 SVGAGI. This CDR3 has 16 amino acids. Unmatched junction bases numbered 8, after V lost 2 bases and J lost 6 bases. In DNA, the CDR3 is TGTGCCAGCAGTTACCCCGGGCTAGCGGGAATCAATGAGCAGTTCTTC. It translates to CASSYPGLAGINEQFF.

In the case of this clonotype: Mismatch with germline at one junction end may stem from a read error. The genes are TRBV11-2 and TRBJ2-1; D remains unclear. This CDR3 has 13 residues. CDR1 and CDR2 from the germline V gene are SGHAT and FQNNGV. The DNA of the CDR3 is TGTGGCAGCAGCGTTGGCGAAAAGGATGAGCAGTTCTTC. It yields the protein CGSSVGEKDEQFF.

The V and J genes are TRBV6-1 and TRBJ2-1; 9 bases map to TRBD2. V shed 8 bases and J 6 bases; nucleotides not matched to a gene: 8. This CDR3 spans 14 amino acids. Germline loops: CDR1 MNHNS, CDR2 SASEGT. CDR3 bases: TGTGCCAGCGTGACTAGCGGATTATCCAATGAGCAGTTCTTC. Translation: CASVTSGLSNEQFF.

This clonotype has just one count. The CDR3 DNA follows: TGTGCCAGCCTATGGGTAGATACGCAGTATTTT. This codes for CASLWVDTQYF. The rearrangement uses TRBV6-1 and TRBJ2-3; D remains ambiguous. Trimming stripped 8 bases from V and 5 bases from J, with 8 bases between. Germline V lookup: CDR1 MNHNS, CDR2 SASEGT. The CDR3 extends over 11 amino acids.

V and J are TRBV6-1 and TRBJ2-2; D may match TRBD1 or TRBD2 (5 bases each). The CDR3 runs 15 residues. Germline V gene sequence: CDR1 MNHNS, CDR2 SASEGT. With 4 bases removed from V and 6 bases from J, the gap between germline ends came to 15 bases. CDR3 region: CASSVGPFPPGELFF. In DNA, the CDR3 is TGTGCCAGCAGTGTGGGACCCTTCCCCCCCGGGGAGCTGTTTTTT.

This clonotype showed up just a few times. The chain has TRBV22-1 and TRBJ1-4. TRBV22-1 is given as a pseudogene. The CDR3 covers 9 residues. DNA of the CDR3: TGTCCTGGGATCGGAAGAGCACACTTT. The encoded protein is CPGIGRAHF.

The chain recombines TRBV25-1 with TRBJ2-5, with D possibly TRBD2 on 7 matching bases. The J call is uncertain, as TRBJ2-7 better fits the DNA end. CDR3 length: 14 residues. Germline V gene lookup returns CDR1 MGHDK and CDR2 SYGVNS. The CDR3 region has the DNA TGTGCCAGCAGTGCCTCGGGGGGCGGATACGAGCAGTACTTC. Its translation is CASSASGGGYEQYF.

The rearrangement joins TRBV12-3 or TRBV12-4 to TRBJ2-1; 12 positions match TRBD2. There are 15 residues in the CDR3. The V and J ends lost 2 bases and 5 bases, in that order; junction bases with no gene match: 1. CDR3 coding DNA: TGTGCCAGCAGTTTAAGGACTAGCGGGAACAATGAGCAGTTCTTC. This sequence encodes CASSLRTSGNNEQFF.

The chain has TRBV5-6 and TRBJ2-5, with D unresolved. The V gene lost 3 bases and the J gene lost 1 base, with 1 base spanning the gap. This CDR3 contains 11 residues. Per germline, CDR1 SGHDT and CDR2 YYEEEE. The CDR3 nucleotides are TGTGCCAGCAGCTCCCAAGAGACCCAGTACTTC. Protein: CASSSQETQYF.

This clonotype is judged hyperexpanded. This CDR3 is CASSYSRTSGTGELFF. DNA of the CDR3: TGTGCCAGCAGTTACTCGCGCACTAGCGGTACCGGGGAGCTGTTTTTT. This chain links TRBV6-6 with TRBJ2-2, with 8 bases aligning to TRBD2. Germline V gene lookup returns CDR1 MNHNY and CDR2 SVGAGI (reference sequence). Losses at the gene ends were 0 bases for V and 5 bases for J; bases not matched to a gene: 5. This CDR3 is built from 16 residues.

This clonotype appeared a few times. CDR3 amino acids: CASSQGWGLAGETQYF. DNA of the CDR3: TGCGCCAGCAGCCAAGGGTGGGGACTAGCGGGAGAGACCCAGTACTTC. The chain joins TRBV4-1 to TRBJ2-5; 12 positions agree with TRBD2. CDR1 is MGHRA and CDR2 is YSYEKL in the germline V gene. The CDR3 spans 16 residues. J was trimmed by 4 bases and V by 1 base; bases with no gene match: 4.